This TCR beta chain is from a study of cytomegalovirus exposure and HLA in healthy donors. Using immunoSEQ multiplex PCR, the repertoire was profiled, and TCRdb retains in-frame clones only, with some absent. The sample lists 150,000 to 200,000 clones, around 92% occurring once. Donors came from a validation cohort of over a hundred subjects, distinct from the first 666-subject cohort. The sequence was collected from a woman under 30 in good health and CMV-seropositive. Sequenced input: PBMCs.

The CDR3 DNA reads TGTGCCAGCAGCTTAGGGGAGAGCTCCTACAATGAGCAGTTCTTC. As protein: CASSLGESSYNEQFF. The chain has TRBV7-2 and TRBJ2-1; D is possibly TRBD2 (5 bases). The germline V and J ends were trimmed by 1 base and 0 bases, with 7 bases remaining between them. The V gene's germline CDR1 is SGHTA and CDR2 FQGNSA. The CDR3 has 15 residues.